Many counts were recorded for the clone carrying this T cell receptor (beta chain). Unique molecular identifiers featured in how the TCRbeta library was prepared. Each CDR3 protein gets one entry after TCRdb re-called the PCR reads with MiXCR. The data contain about 610,000 distinct CDR3 sequences, roughly a tenth of them singletons. This record comes from a study of T-cell reconstitution after alpha-beta-depleted transplantation in children. This CDR3 region has 16 residues. V was pared by 2 bases and J by 1 base, with 5 bases of the junction left unmatched. From germline, CDR1 is LNHNV and CDR2 YYDKDF (reference sequence).

The TCR was taken from a human donor who donated a stem cell graft to a child with acute myeloid leukemia. This chain links TRBV15 with TRBJ2-1; 7 nucleotides align to TRBD2. The sequencing used PBMCs from the stem cell graft donor, collected from the stem cell graft. The CDR3 protein is CATSRPAGVSYNEQFF. DNA of the CDR3: TGTGCCACCAGCAGACCGGCGGGAGTTTCCTACAATGAGCAGTTCTTC.